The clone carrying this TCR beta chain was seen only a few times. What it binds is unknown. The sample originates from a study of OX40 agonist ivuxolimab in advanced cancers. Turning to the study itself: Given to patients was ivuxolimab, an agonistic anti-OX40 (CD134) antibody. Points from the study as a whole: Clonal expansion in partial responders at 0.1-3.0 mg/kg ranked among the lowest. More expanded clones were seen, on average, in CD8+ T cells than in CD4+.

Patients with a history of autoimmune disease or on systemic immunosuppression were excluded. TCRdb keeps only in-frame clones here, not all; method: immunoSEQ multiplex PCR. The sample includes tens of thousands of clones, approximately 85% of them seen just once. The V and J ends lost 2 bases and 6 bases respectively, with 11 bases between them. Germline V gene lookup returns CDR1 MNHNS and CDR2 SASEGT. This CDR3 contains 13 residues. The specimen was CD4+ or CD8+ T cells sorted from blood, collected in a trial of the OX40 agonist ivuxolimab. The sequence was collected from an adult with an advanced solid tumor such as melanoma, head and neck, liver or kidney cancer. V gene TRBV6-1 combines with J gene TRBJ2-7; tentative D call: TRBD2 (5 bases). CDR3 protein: CASSENLRAEQYF. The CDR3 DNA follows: TGTGCCAGCAGTGAAAACTTGAGGGCCGAGCAGTACTTC.